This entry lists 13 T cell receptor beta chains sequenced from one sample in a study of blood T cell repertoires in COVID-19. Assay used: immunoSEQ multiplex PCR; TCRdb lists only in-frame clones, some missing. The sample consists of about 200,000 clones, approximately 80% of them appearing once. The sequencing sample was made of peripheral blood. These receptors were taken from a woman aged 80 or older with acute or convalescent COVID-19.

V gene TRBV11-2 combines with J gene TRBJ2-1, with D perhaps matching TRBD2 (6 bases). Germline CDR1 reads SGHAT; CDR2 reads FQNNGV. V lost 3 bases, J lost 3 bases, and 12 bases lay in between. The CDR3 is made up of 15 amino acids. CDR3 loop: CASSFLAVDYNEQFF. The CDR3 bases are TGTGCCAGCAGCTTCTTAGCGGTAGACTACAATGAGCAGTTCTTC.

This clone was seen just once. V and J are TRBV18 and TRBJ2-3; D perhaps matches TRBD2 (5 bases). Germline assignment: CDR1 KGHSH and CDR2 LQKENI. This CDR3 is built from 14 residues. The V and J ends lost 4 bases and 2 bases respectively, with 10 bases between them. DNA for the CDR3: TGTGCCAGCTCACGGGCGGGCTTCACAGATACGCAGTATTTT. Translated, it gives CASSRAGFTDTQYF.

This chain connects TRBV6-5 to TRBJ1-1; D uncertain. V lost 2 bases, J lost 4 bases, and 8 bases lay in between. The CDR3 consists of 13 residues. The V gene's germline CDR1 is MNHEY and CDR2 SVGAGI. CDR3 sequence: CASSYLISTEAFF. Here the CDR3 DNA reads TGTGCCAGCAGTTACCTTATTAGCACTGAAGCTTTCTTT.

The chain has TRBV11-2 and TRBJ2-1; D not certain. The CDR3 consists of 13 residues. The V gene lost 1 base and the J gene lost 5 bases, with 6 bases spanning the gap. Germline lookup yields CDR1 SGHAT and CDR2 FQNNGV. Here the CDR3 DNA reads TGTGCCAGCAGCTTAGGTTCTAACAATGAGCAGTTCTTC. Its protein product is CASSLGSNNEQFF. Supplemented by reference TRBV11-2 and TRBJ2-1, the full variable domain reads EAGVAQSPRYKIIEKRQSVAFWCNPISGHATLYWYQQILGQGPKLLIQFQNNGVVDDSQLPKDRFSAERLKGVDSTLKIQPAKLEDSAVYLCASSLGSNNEQFFGPGTRLTVL.

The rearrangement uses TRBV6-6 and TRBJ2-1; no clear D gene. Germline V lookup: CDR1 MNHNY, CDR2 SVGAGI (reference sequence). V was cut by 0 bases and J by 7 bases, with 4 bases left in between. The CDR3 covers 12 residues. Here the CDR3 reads CASSYSLNEQFF. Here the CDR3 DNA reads TGTGCCAGCAGTTACTCACTAAATGAGCAGTTCTTC.

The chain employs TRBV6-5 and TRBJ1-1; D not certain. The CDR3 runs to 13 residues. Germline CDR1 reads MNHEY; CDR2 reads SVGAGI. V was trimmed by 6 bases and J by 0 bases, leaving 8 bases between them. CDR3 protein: CASRPTVNTEAFF. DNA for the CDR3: TGTGCCAGCAGACCAACAGTGAACACTGAAGCTTTCTTT.

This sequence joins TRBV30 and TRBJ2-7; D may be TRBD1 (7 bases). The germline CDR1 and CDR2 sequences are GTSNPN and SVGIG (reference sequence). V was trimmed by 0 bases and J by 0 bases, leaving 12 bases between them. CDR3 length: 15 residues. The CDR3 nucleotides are TGTGCCTGGAGTGTAGGCGGGACAGCCTCCTACGAGCAGTACTTC. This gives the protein CAWSVGGTASYEQYF. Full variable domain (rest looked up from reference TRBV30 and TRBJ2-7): SQTIHQWPATLVQPVGSPLSLECTVEGTSNPNLYWYRQAAGRGLQLLFYSVGIGQISSEVPQNLSASRPQDRQFILSSKKLLLSDSGFYLCAWSVGGTASYEQYFGPGTRLTVT.

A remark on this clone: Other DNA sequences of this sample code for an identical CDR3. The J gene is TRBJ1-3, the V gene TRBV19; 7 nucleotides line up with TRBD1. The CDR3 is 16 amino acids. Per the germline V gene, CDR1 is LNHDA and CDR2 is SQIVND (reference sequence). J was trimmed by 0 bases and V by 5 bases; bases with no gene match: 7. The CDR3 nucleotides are TGTGCCAGTAGTCCGCGGACAGGCGGCTCTGGAAACACCATATATTTT. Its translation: CASSPRTGGSGNTIYF. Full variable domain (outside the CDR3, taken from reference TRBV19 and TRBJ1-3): DGGITQSPKYLFRKEGQNVTLSCEQNLNHDAMYWYRQDPGQGLRLIYYSQIVNDFQKGDIAEGYSVSREKKESFPLTVTSAQKNPTAFYLCASSPRTGGSGNTIYFGEGSWLTVV.

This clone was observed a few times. In nucleotides, the CDR3 is TGTGCCAGCAGTTACAGGAGCATGAAGACCCAGTACTTC. Amino acids: CASSYRSMKTQYF. V gene TRBV6-5 combines with J gene TRBJ2-5; unclear D gene. V was cut by 2 bases and J by 6 bases, with 10 bases left in between. Germline lookup yields CDR1 MNHEY and CDR2 SVGAGI. The CDR3 runs to 13 residues.

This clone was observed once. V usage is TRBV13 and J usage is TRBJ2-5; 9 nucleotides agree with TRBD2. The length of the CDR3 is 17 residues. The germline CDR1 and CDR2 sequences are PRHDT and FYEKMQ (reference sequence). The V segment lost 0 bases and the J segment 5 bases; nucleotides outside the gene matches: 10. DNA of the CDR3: TGTGCCAGCAGCTTAGGCCTCGGCGGGGGGGCCGGGGAGACCCAGTACTTC. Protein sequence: CASSLGLGGGAGETQYF. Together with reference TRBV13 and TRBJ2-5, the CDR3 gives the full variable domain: AAGVIQSPRHLIKEKRETATLKCYPIPRHDTVYWYQQGPGQDPQFLISFYEKMQSDKGSIPDRFSAQQFSDYHSELNMSSLELGDSALYFCASSLGLGGGAGETQYFGPGTRLLVL.

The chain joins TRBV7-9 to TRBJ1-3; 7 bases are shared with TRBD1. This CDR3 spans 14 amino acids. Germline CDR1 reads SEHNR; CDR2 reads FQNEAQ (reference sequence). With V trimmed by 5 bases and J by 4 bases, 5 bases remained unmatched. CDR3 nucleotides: TGTGCCAGCAGCACGGACAGGTCCGGAAACACCATATATTTT. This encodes CASSTDRSGNTIYF.

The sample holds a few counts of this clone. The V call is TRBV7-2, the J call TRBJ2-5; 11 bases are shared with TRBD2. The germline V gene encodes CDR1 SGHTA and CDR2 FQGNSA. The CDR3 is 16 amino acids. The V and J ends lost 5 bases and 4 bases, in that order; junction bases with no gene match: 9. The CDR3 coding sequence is TGTGCCAGCAGCCAACTAGCGGGGGTCCGTCTAGAGACCCAGTACTTC. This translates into CASSQLAGVRLETQYF.

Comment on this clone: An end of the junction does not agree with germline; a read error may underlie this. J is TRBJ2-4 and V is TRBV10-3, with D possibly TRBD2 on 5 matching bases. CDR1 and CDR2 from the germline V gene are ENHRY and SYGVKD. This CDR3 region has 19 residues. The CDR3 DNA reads TGTGCCATCAGCGAGTGGGCCCTCGAGGACTCCTTAGCCAAAAACATTCAGTACTTC. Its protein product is CAISEWALEDSLAKNIQYF.